This T cell receptor beta chain was obtained from a study of blood T cell repertoires in COVID-19. V was pared by 3 bases and J by 0 bases, with 5 bases of the junction left unmatched. This CDR3 has 17 residues. The germline V gene has CDR1 KGHSH and CDR2 LQKENI. Original processing notes: The assay estimated nucleated cells by amplifying reference gene primers. Some clones are missing from TCRdb's copy, which holds only in-frame ones; the method was immunoSEQ multiplex PCR. The V and J calls and clone size come from that table; D and trimming were worked out from the DNA. The sample shows 240,000 or so clones, roughly 80% of them seen only once. Those enrolled in Seattle joined during active infection and were followed longitudinally afterward.

The sequence was collected from a woman of 80 years or more with COVID-19, enrolled during active disease. The specimen sequenced was peripheral blood. This chain connects TRBV18 to TRBJ2-6, with 7 bases aligning to TRBD1. The DNA for the CDR3 is TGTGCCAGCTCACCCGCGACAGGGAACTCTGGGGCCAACGTCCTGACTTTC. Its protein product is CASSPATGNSGANVLTF.